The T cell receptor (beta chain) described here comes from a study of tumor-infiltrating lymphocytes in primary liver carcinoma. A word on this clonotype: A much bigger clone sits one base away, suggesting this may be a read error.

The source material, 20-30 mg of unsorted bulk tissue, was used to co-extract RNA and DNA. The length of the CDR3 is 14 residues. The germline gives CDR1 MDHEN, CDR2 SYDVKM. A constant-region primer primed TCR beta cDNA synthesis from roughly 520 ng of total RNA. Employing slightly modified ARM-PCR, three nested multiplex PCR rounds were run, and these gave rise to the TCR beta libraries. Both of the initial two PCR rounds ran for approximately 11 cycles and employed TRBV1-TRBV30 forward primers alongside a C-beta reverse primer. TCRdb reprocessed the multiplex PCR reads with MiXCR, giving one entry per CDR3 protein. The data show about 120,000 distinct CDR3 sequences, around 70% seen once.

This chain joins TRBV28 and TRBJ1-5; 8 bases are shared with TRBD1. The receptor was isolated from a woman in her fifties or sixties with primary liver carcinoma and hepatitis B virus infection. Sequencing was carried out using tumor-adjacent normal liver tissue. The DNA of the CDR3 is TGTGCCAGCAGTGCACAGGGGGGGTTTCAGTCCCAGCATTTT. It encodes CASSAQGGFQSQHF.